These T cell receptor beta chains were read from a single sample in a study of T cell responses to AZD1222 COVID-19 vaccine. Sequencing used immunoSEQ multiplex PCR; TCRdb keeps in-frame clones, though not all of them. In the table there are more than 85,000 clones, about 94% of which are singletons. This sample comprised peripheral blood, obtained 28 days after the second AZD1222 dose. These TCRs come from an adult who received the AZD1222 COVID-19 vaccine. Both conserved end residues are part of each CDR3. D genes are given only for firm matches. Size tells how often a clone was seen (once, few, many) or the class of an expanded clone, and some rows leave it out.

>-|-|TRBJ1-2|TRBV7-9
CASSPRPYGYTF
TGTGCCAGCAGCCCCCGGCCCTATGGCTACACCTTC
>-|-|TRBJ1-3|TRBV29-1
CSGQDLSGNTIYF
TGCAGCGGACAGGACCTCTCTGGAAACACCATATATTTT
>-|-|TRBJ1-5|TRBV27
CASNKGGPSNQPQHF
TGTGCCAGCAATAAAGGGGGACCTAGCAATCAGCCCCAGCATTTT
>TRBD1|-|TRBJ1-2|TRBV27
CASSLLGGFFYTF
TGTGCCAGCAGTTTATTAGGGGGCTTTTTCTACACCTTC
>-|-|TRBJ2-7|TRBV7-2
CASSFTYYEQYF
TGTGCCAGCAGCTTCACCTACTACGAGCAGTACTTC
>-|once|TRBJ2-5|TRBV9
CASSVGGILQETQYF
TGTGCCAGCAGCGTGGGGGGCATCCTCCAAGAGACCCAGTACTTC
>TRBD1|-|TRBJ2-7|TRBV5-1
CASSLTRGPYEQYF
TGCGCCAGCAGCTTGACGAGGGGGCCCTACGAGCAGTACTTC
>-|-|TRBJ2-4|TRBV5-1
CASSLKQGGLNIQYF
TGCGCCAGCAGCTTGAAGCAGGGGGGCCTAAACATTCAGTACTTC
>-|-|TRBJ1-1|TRBV7-9
CASSPVGGHGTEAFF
TGTGCCAGCAGCCCAGTGGGGGGGCATGGGACTGAAGCTTTCTTT
>TRBD1|-|TRBJ1-6|TRBV27
CASSSRQGNSPLHF
TGTGCCAGCAGTTCACGACAGGGGAATTCACCCCTCCACTTT
>-|-|TRBJ2-7|TRBV4-1
CASSLDRPPTYEQYF
TGCGCCAGCAGCCTCGATAGACCCCCTACCTACGAGCAGTACTTC
>-|-|TRBJ1-2|TRBV6-5
CASSYYGGGYGYTF
TGTGCCAGCAGTTATTACGGTGGAGGCTATGGCTACACCTTC
>-|-|TRBJ2-5|TRBV4-1
CASSQRRLQETQYF
TGCGCCAGCAGCCAACGGAGGCTGCAAGAGACCCAGTACTTC
>-|-|TRBJ1-6|TRBV6-5
CASSFISQGANSPLHF
TGTGCCAGCAGTTTCATCAGCCAGGGAGCGAATTCACCCCTCCACTTT
>-|-|TRBJ2-1|TRBV14
CASSPTLWHEQFF
TGTGCCAGCAGCCCAACCCTTTGGCATGAGCAGTTCTTC
>-|-|TRBJ1-1|TRBV29-1
CSVEPRMNTEAFF
TGCAGCGTTGAACCCCGAATGAACACTGAAGCTTTCTTT
>TRBD1|few|TRBJ1-2|TRBV5-1
CASSLTQGANYGYTF
TGCGCCAGCAGCTTAACACAGGGGGCTAACTATGGCTACACCTTC
>-|-|TRBJ1-6|TRBV4-1
CASSLAEGEGYSPLHF
TGCGCCAGCAGCCTTGCGGAAGGGGAAGGGTACTCACCCCTCCACTTT
>-|-|TRBJ2-7|TRBV5-1
CASRQQGSSYEQYF
TGCGCCAGCAGACAACAGGGAAGCTCCTACGAGCAGTACTTC
>TRBD1|-|TRBJ1-2|TRBV9
CASSPGTGNYGYTF
TGTGCCAGCAGCCCGGGGACAGGGAACTATGGCTACACCTTC
>-|-|TRBJ1-5|TRBV2
CASAGRGPHQPQHF
TGTGCCAGCGCCGGCAGGGGCCCACATCAGCCCCAGCATTTT
>TRBD2|-|TRBJ2-1|TRBV19
CASSIFAGDNEQFF
TGTGCCAGTAGTATCTTTGCGGGAGACAATGAGCAGTTCTTC
>TRBD2|-|TRBJ2-3|TRBV27
CASSLNGGAPDTQYF
TGTGCCAGCAGTTTGAACGGGGGGGCCCCAGATACGCAGTATTTT
>-|-|TRBJ1-2|TRBV19
CASSMTPGDYGYTF
TGTGCCAGTAGTATGACACCGGGGGACTATGGCTACACCTTC
>-|-|TRBJ2-1|TRBV12-5
CASGLVPLQFF
TGTGCTAGTGGTTTGGTGCCCTTGCAGTTCTTC
>-|-|TRBJ2-6|TRBV12-3/TRBV12-4
CASTPGANVLTF
TGTGCCAGCACCCCTGGGGCCAACGTCCTGACTTTC
>TRBD1|once|TRBJ2-2|TRBV7-9
CASMSDRGNTGELFF
TGTGCCAGCATGTCGGACAGGGGGAACACCGGGGAGCTGTTTTTT
>-|-|TRBJ2-4|TRBV27
CASSMKVGDIQYF
TGTGCCAGCAGTATGAAGGTTGGAGACATTCAGTACTTC
>TRBD2|once|TRBJ2-7|TRBV11-1
CASSLAREGLYEQYF
TGTGCCAGCAGCTTAGCGAGGGAGGGTCTTTACGAGCAGTACTTC
>-|-|TRBJ2-2|TRBV27
CASSLWALGGSNTGELFF
TGTGCCAGCAGTTTATGGGCCCTTGGCGGTTCGAACACCGGGGAGCTGTTTTTT
>-|-|TRBJ1-1|TRBV21-1
CASSKAASLNTEAFF
TGTGCCAGCAGCAAAGCGGCCAGTTTGAACACTGAAGCTTTCTTT
>-|-|TRBJ2-1|TRBV27
CASSFSGTYNEQFF
TGTGCCAGCAGTTTCTCCGGGACCTACAATGAGCAGTTCTTC
>TRBD1|-|TRBJ1-1|TRBV5-1
CATGSGQLNTEAFF
TGCGCCACCGGATCGGGACAGTTGAACACTGAAGCTTTCTTT
>-|-|TRBJ2-2|TRBV29-1
CSVVKGPANTGELFF
TGCAGCGTTGTCAAGGGACCCGCGAACACCGGGGAGCTGTTTTTT
>-|-|TRBJ1-5|TRBV2
CASKTGLNQPQHF
TGTGCCAGCAAGACGGGACTCAATCAGCCCCAGCATTTT
>-|-|TRBJ2-2|TRBV14
CASSQGLATGELFF
TGTGCCAGCAGCCAAGGCCTAGCGACCGGGGAGCTGTTTTTT
>TRBD2|-|TRBJ2-7|TRBV4-2
CASSQESAGGTYEQYF
TGTGCCAGCAGCCAAGAATCAGCGGGGGGGACCTACGAGCAGTACTTC
>-|-|TRBJ2-7|TRBV27
CASSLSNSNTYEQYF
TGTGCCAGCAGTTTATCGAACAGTAACACCTACGAGCAGTACTTC
>-|few|TRBJ2-7|TRBV7-8
CASSLGTPYEQYF
TGTGCCAGCAGCTTAGGTACACCCTACGAGCAGTACTTC
>-|-|TRBJ1-1|TRBV5-1
CASSFSGDFEAFF
TGCGCCAGCAGCTTTTCAGGTGACTTTGAAGCTTTCTTT
>-|once|TRBJ1-5|TRBV14
CASSQGRGANQPQHF
TGTGCCAGCAGCCAGGGTAGAGGGGCCAATCAGCCCCAGCATTTT
>-|-|TRBJ1-1|TRBV4-2
CASSKPDKGNTEAFF
TGTGCCAGCAGCAAACCGGATAAGGGAAACACTGAAGCTTTCTTT
>-|-|TRBJ1-5|TRBV7-9
CASSLTAQEPQHF
TGTGCCAGCAGCCTGACGGCCCAGGAGCCCCAGCATTTT
>-|-|TRBJ1-1|TRBV11-1
CASSFNRDTEAFF
TGTGCCAGCAGCTTCAACAGAGACACTGAAGCTTTCTTT
>TRBD1|-|TRBJ1-2|TRBV6-1
CASSERQGPVYGYTF
TGTGCCAGCAGTGAAAGACAGGGCCCTGTCTATGGCTACACCTTC
>-|-|TRBJ1-1|TRBV19
CASSMGARAEAFF
TGTGCCAGTAGTATGGGTGCGCGAGCTGAAGCTTTCTTT
>TRBD2|-|TRBJ2-1|TRBV19
CASSTTSGSYNEQFF
TGTGCCAGTAGTACAACTAGCGGGAGTTACAATGAGCAGTTCTTC
>-|-|TRBJ1-1|TRBV6-2/TRBV6-3
CASSSQWGVPTEAFF
TGTGCCAGCAGTTCCCAGTGGGGGGTACCGACTGAAGCTTTCTTT
>-|-|TRBJ1-2|TRBV3-1/TRBV3-2
CASSQVIRDGGYTF
TGTGCCAGCAGCCAAGTAATCAGGGACGGTGGCTACACCTTC
>-|-|TRBJ1-2|TRBV5-1
CASSLRQSYGYTF
TGCGCCAGCAGCCTAAGACAGTCCTATGGCTACACCTTC
>-|-|TRBJ1-1|TRBV14
CASSQGLLAAFF
TGTGCCAGCAGCCAAGGGTTACTTGCAGCTTTCTTT
>TRBD1|-|TRBJ1-1|TRBV7-9
CASSPGTGTGITEAFF
TGTGCCAGCAGCCCGGGGACAGGGACGGGCATCACTGAAGCTTTCTTT
>-|-|TRBJ1-3|TRBV14
CASSQGYTIYF
TGTGCCAGCAGCCAAGGGTACACCATATATTTT
>TRBD1|-|TRBJ1-4|TRBV27
CASSSKTGIEKLFF
TGTGCCAGCAGTTCCAAGACAGGGATAGAAAAACTGTTTTTT
>TRBD1|-|TRBJ1-2|TRBV11-2
CASSFARQGGYTF
TGTGCCAGCAGCTTCGCCCGACAGGGTGGCTACACCTTC
>TRBD1|-|TRBJ2-1|TRBV5-1
CASSRGTGENNEQFF
TGCGCCAGCAGCCGTGGGACAGGGGAAAACAATGAGCAGTTCTTC
>-|few|TRBJ1-5|TRBV27
CASSLDPGGRGQPQHF
TGTGCCAGCAGTTTAGACCCGGGGGGTCGAGGTCAGCCCCAGCATTTT
>-|-|TRBJ1-6|TRBV23-1
CASSQSLRAAINSPLHF
TGCGCCAGCAGTCAATCTCTCAGGGCAGCCATTAATTCACCCCTCCACTTT
>-|-|TRBJ2-5|TRBV7-6
CASSPLGGGGQETQYF
TGTGCCAGCAGCCCCCTTGGGGGAGGGGGCCAAGAGACCCAGTACTTC